This T cell receptor beta chain was recorded in a study of control samples from healthy donors and cancer patients. TCRdb's copy holds only in-frame clones and misses some; the assay was immunoSEQ multiplex PCR. The sample shows 150,000 or so clones, 85% to 95% of them seen only once. CDR1 is SGDLS, CDR2 YYNGEE, per germline. Trimming left V 3 bases short and J 9 bases short, with 19 bases between. The CDR3 is 15 residues long. The J gene is TRBJ2-1, the V gene TRBV9, with D perhaps being TRBD1 or TRBD2 (5 bases each). Sequenced input: PBMCs. This TCR came from a man in his 60s with colorectal cancer. The CDR3 DNA is TGTGCCAGCAGCGGGGGGACCCACCGACGGGGTGAGCAGTTCTTC. It translates to CASSGGTHRRGEQFF.